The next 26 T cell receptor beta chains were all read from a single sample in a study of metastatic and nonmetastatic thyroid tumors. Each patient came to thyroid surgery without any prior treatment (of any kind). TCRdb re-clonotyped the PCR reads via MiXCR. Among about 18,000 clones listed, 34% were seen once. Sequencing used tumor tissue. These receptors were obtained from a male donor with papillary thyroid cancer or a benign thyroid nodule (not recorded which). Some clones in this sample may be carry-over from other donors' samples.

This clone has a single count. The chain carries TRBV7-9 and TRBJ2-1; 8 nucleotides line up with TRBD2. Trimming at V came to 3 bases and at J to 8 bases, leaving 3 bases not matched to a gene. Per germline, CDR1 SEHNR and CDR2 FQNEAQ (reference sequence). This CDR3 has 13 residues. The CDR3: CASSFSGSHEQFF. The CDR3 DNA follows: TGTGCCAGCAGCTTCAGCGGGAGCCATGAGCAGTTCTTC. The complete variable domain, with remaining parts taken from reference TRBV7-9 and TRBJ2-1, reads DTGVSQNPRHKITKRGQNVTFRCDPISEHNRLYWYRQTLGQGPEFLTYFQNEAQLEKSRLLSDRFSAERPKGSFSTLEIQRTEQGDSAMYLCASSFSGSHEQFFGPGTRLTVL.

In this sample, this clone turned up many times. CDR3 bases: TGCAGTGCTACCGGGACTAGCGGGACCACCTACAATGAGCAGTTCTTC. Protein product: CSATGTSGTTYNEQFF. The genes are TRBV20-1 and TRBJ2-1; 13 bases fit TRBD2. Per the germline V gene, CDR1 is DFQATT and CDR2 is SNEGSKA (reference sequence). The junction had 5 bases not matched to a gene; V was cut back by 4 bases and J by 2 bases. This CDR3 has 16 residues.

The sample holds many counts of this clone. In nucleotides, the CDR3 is TGTGCCAGCAGTGGGGAGACAGATACGCAGTATTTT. Amino acid sequence: CASSGETDTQYF. The chain carries TRBV2 and TRBJ2-3, with D possibly being TRBD2 (5 bases). Trimming removed 4 bases at V and 3 bases at J, with 5 bases between. Per germline, CDR1 SNHLY and CDR2 FYNNEI. CDR3 length: 12 amino acids.

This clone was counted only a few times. CDR3 in DNA: TGTGCCAGCGATAAGGGGGCTCGGGCTTTCTTT. Its translation is CASDKGARAFF. The gene calls are TRBV6-1 and TRBJ1-1; 7 bases agree with TRBD1. CDR1 is MNHNS, CDR2 SASEGT, per germline. CDR3 length: 11 residues. V dropped 8 bases and J dropped 11; count of bases not matched to a gene: 8.

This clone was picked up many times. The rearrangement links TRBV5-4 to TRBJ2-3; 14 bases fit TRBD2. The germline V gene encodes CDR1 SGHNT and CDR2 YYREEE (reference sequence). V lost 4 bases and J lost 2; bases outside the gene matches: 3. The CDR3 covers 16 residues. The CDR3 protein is CASSVGLAGATDTQYF. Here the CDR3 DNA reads TGTGCCAGCAGCGTGGGACTAGCGGGAGCCACAGATACGCAGTATTTT.

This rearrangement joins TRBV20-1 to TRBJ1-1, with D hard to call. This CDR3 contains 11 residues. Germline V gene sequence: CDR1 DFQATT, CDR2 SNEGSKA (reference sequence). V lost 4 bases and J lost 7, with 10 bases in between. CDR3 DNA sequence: TGCAGTGCTAACCGGGAAATTGAAGCTTTCTTT. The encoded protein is CSANREIEAFF.

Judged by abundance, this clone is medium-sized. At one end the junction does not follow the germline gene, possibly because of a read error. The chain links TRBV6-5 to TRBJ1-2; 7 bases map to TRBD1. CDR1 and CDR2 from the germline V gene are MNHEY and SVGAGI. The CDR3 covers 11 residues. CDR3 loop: CASSYRDSSYF. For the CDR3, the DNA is TGTGCCAGCAGTTACCGGGACAGCTCGTACTTC.

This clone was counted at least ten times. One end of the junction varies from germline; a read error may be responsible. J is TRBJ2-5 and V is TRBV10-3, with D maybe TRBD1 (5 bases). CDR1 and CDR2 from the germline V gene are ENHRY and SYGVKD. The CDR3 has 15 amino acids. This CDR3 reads CATSPSDRTEETQYF. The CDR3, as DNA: TGTGCCACCAGTCCGTCTGACAGAACCGAAGAGACCCAGTACTTC.

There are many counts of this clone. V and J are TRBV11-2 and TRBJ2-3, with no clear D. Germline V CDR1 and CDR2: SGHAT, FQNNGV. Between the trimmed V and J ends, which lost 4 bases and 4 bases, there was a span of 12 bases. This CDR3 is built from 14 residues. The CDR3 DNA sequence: TGTGCCAGCAGCTCTGGAAGGGCCGCAGATACGCAGTATTTT. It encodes CASSSGRAADTQYF. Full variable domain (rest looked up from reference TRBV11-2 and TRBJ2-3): EAGVAQSPRYKIIEKRQSVAFWCNPISGHATLYWYQQILGQGPKLLIQFQNNGVVDDSQLPKDRFSAERLKGVDSTLKIQPAKLEDSAVYLCASSSGRAADTQYFGPGTRLTVL.

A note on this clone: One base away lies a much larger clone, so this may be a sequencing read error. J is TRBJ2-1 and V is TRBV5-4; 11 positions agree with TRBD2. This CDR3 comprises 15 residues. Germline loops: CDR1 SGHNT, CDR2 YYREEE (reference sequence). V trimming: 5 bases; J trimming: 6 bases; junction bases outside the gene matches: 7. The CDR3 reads CASRPGLAEINEQFF. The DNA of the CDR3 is TGTGCCAGCAGACCGGGACTAGCGGAGATCAATGAGCAGTTCTTC.

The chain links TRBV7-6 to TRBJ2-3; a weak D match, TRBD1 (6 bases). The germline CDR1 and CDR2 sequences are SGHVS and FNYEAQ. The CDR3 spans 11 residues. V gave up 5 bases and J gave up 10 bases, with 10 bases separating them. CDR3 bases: TGTGCCAGCAGCACAGGGTCGGCGCAGTATTTT. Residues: CASSTGSAQYF. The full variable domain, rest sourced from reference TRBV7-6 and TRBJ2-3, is GAGVSQSPRYKVTKRGQDVALRCDPISGHVSLYWYRQALGQGPEFLTYFNYEAQQDKSGLPNDRFSAERPEGSISTLTIQRTEQRDSAMYRCASSTGSAQYFGPGTRLTVL.

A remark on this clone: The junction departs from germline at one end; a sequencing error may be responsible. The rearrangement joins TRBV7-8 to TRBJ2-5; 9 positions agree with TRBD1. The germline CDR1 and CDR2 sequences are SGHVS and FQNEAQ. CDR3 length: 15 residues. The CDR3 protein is CASSCGRDRAETRYF. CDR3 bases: TGTGCCAGCAGCTGCGGCCGGGACAGGGCAGAGACCCGGTACTTC.

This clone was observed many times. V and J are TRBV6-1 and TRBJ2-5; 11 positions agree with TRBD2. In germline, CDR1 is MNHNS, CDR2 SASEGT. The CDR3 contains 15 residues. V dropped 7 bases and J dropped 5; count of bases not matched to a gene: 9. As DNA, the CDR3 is TGTGCCAGCAATCTCATAGCGGGGGGGCAGGAGACCCAGTACTTC. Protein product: CASNLIAGGQETQYF.

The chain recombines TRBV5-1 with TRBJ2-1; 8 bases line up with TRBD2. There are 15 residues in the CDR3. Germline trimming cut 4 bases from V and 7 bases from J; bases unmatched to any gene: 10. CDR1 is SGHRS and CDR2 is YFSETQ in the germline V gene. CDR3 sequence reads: CASSPSGGPWNEQFF. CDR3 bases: TGCGCCAGCAGCCCCTCGGGAGGGCCATGGAATGAGCAGTTCTTC.

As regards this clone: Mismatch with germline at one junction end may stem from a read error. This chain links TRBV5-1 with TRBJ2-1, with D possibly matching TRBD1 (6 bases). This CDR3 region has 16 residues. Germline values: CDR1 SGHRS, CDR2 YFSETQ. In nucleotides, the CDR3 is TGCGCCAGCAGGTTGAGGCCGGTACAGGGTTTCAATGAGCAGCTCTTC. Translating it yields CASRLRPVQGFNEQLF.

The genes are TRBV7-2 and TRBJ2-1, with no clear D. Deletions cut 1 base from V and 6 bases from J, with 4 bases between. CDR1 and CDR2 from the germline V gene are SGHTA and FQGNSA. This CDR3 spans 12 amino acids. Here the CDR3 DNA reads TGTGCCAGCAGCTTAGACATCAATGAGCAGTTCTTC. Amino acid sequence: CASSLDINEQFF.

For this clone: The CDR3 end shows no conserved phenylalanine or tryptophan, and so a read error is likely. This chain's CDR3 is CSGRGGVVVDEQFV. CDR3 coding DNA: TGCAGTGGTAGAGGGGGGGTAGTAGTGGATGAGCAGTTCGTC. The chain recombines TRBV20-1 with TRBJ2-1; TRBD2 is a possible D gene (7 bases). CDR1 is DFQATT, CDR2 SNEGSKA, per germline (reference sequence). The CDR3 has 14 amino acids.

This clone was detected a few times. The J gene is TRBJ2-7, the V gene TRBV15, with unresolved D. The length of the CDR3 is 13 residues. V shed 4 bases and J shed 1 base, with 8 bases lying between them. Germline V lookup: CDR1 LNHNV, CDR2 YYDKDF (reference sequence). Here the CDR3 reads CATSTLTSYEQYF. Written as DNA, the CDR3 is TGTGCCACCAGCACACTTACGTCCTACGAGCAGTACTTC.

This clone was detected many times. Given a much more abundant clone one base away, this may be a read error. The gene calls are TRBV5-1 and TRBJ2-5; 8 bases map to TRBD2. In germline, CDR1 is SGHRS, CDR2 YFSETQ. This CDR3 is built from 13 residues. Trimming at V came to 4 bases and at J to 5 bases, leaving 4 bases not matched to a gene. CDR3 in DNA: TGCGCCAGCAGCAGCGGGAGTTGTGAGACCCAGTACTTC. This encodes CASSSGSCETQYF.

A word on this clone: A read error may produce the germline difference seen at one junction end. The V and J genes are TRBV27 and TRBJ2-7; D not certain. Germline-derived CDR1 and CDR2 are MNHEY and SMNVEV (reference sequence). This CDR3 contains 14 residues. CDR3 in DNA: TGTGCCAGCAGTTCGAGTTGGTATTCCTACGGGCAGTACTTC. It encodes CASSSSWYSYGQYF.

The CDR3 DNA sequence: TGTGCCAGCAGTAAATCGCCGACAGGGGTTACTCTGTATTTT. The encoded protein is CASSKSPTGVTLYF. This rearrangement joins TRBV6-1 to TRBJ2-3; 8 bases are shared with TRBD1. J gave up 14 bases and V 5 bases, and 15 bases lay outside the gene matches. CDR3 length equals 14 residues. Germline CDR1 is MNHNS and CDR2 is SASEGT.

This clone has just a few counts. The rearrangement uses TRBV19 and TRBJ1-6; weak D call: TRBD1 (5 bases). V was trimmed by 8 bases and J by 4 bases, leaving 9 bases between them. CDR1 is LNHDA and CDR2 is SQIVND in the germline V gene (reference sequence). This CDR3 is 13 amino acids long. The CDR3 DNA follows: TGTGCCAGTCGGGACGGATATAATTCACCCCTCCACTTT. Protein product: CASRDGYNSPLHF.

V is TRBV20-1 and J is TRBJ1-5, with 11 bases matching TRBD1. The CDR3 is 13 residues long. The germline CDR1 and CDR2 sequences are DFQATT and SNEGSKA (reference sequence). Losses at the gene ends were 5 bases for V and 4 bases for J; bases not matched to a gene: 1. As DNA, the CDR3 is TGCAGTGCTGGGACAGGGGGGAATCAGCCCCAGCATTTT. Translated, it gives CSAGTGGNQPQHF.

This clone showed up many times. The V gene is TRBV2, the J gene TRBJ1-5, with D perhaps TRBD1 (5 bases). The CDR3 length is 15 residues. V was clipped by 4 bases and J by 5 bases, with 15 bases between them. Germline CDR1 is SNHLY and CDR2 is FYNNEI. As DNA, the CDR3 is TGTGCCAGCAGTGGGCCCAGGGTTGCGGATCAGCCCCAGCATTTT. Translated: CASSGPRVADQPQHF. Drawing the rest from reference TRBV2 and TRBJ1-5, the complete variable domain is EPEVTQTPSHQVTQMGQEVILRCVPISNHLYFYWYRQILGQKVEFLVSFYNNEISEKSEIFDDQFSVERPDGSNFTLKIRSTKLEDSAMYFCASSGPRVADQPQHFGDGTRLSIL.

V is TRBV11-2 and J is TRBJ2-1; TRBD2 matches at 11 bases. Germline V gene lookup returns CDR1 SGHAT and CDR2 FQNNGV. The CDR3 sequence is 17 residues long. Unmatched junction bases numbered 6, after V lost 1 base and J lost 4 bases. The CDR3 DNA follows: TGTGCCAGCAGCTTAGGTGGGGGACTAGCGGAATACAATGAGCAGTTCTTC. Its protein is CASSLGGGLAEYNEQFF.

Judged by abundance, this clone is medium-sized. CDR3 amino acids: CASTAGRGPYEQYF. The CDR3 DNA reads TGTGCCAGCACCGCGGGGAGGGGCCCCTACGAGCAGTACTTC. J is TRBJ2-7 and V is TRBV2; 7 bases match TRBD2. This CDR3 region has 14 residues. The germline CDR1 and CDR2 sequences are SNHLY and FYNNEI. V was clipped by 7 bases and J by 2 bases; unmatched bases: 8.